A selection of T cell receptor beta chains follows, all from one sample in a study of T cell changes during pregnancy in multiple sclerosis. The protocol was immunoSEQ multiplex PCR, while the TCRdb copy is restricted to in-frame clones and leaves out a portion. The data show about 23,000 clones, with more than 85% seen just once and 7.7% held by the top ten. Sequenced here: CD8+ T cells from peripheral blood mononuclear cells, sampled after pregnancy. Source of these receptors: a female donor with multiple sclerosis, enrolled in a pregnancy study. Each CDR3 is given with its conserved first and last residue. Each record gives: CDR3 length, J gene, V gene, D gene, clone size, CDR3 DNA, CDR3 protein. D genes are given only for firm matches. Only part of the rows carry a size: once, few, many, or a class if the clone is expanded.

CDR3 length: 19
J gene: TRBJ2-2
V gene: TRBV4-1
D gene: .
clone size: .
CDR3 DNA: TGCGCCAGCAGCCCCCCATCTCATTATGGCGGGAAGAACACCGGGGAGCTGTTTTTT
CDR3 protein: CASSPPSHYGGKNTGELFF

CDR3 length: 15
J gene: TRBJ2-1
V gene: TRBV6-1
D gene: TRBD1
clone size: .
CDR3 DNA: TGTGCCAGCAGACCGGGGACAGGGGACAGCAATGAGCAGTTCTTC
CDR3 protein: CASRPGTGDSNEQFF

CDR3 length: 17
J gene: TRBJ2-7
V gene: TRBV2
D gene: TRBD2
clone size: once
CDR3 DNA: TGTGCCAGCAGTAGAACACAACTAGCGTTAACCCGTTACGAGCAGTACTTC
CDR3 protein: CASSRTQLALTRYEQYF

CDR3 length: 16
J gene: TRBJ2-1
V gene: TRBV6-5
D gene: .
clone size: .
CDR3 DNA: TGTGCCAGCAGTTACGAAGGGACTCGCTCCTACAATGAGCAGTTCTTC
CDR3 protein: CASSYEGTRSYNEQFF

CDR3 length: 15
J gene: TRBJ2-7
V gene: TRBV6-5
D gene: TRBD2
clone size: .
CDR3 DNA: TGTGCCAGCAGGGTCGACCTAGCGGGTTTATACGAGCAGTACTTC
CDR3 protein: CASRVDLAGLYEQYF

CDR3 length: 15
J gene: TRBJ2-7
V gene: TRBV4-1
D gene: TRBD1
clone size: .
CDR3 DNA: TGCGCCAGCAGCCTACTAATGGGACAGGGCTACGAGCAGTACTTC
CDR3 protein: CASSLLMGQGYEQYF

CDR3 length: 13
J gene: TRBJ1-1
V gene: TRBV5-6
D gene: TRBD1
clone size: .
CDR3 DNA: TGTGCCAGCAGCTCGACAGGGAGCACTGAAGCTTTCTTT
CDR3 protein: CASSSTGSTEAFF

CDR3 length: 16
J gene: TRBJ2-1
V gene: TRBV10-3
D gene: TRBD2
clone size: once
CDR3 DNA: TGTGCCATCAGGGGAAGTGGACTAGCGGGGGGGGATGAGCAGTTCTTC
CDR3 protein: CAIRGSGLAGGDEQFF

CDR3 length: 14
J gene: TRBJ2-1
V gene: TRBV4-1
D gene: .
clone size: few
CDR3 DNA: TGCGCCAGCAGCCAAGATTCGAGAGACTGGAGTACGTTCTTC
CDR3 protein: CASSQDSRDWSTFF

CDR3 length: 16
J gene: TRBJ2-7
V gene: TRBV4-1
D gene: .
clone size: .
CDR3 DNA: TGCGCCAGCAGCCATTCTTGGCCTAGCGAGATTCACGAGCAGTACTTC
CDR3 protein: CASSHSWPSEIHEQYF